This note documents a single T cell receptor beta chain sequence. The antigen is not known. This sample was taken from a study of T cell responses to AZD1222 COVID-19 vaccine. Notes on the study in general: Donors in the cohort were predominantly white British and more often female, and clonal diversity was possibly underestimated. Seropositive status at baseline applied to only 6 or 7 AZD1222 recipients.

The CDR3 consists of 12 residues. Germline CDR1 reads MNHEY; CDR2 reads SVGAGI. The method was immunoSEQ multiplex PCR; TCRdb's version includes in-frame clones alone and lacks a portion of them. Here the sample spans about 150,000 clones, around 90% being singletons. Second doses at about 4 or about 12 weeks were pooled. This material consisted of peripheral blood, taken 28 days after the second AZD1222 dose. The receptor was isolated from an adult who received the AZD1222 COVID-19 vaccine. The V gene is TRBV6-5, the J gene TRBJ1-6; D may be TRBD1 (5 bases). CDR3 DNA sequence: TGTGCTGGGGGAGGGAAAAATTCACCCCTCCACTTT. It encodes CAGGGKNSPLHF.